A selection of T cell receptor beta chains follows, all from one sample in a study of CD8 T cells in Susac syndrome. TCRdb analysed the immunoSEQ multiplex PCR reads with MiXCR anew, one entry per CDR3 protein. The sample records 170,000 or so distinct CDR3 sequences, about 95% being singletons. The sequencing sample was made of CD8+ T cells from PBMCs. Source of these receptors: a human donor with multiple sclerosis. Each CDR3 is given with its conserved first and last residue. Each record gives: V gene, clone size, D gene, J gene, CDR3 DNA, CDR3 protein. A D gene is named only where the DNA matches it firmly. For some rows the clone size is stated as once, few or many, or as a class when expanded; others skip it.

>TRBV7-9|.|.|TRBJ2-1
TGTGCCAGCAGCTTAGTTCCCTCATACAATGAGCAGTTCTTC
CASSLVPSYNEQFF
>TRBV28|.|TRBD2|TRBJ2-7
TGTGCCAGCAGTTCCGAGCGGGATAGCGACGAGCAGTACTTC
CASSSERDSDEQYF
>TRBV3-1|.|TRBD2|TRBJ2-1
TGTGCCAGCAGCCAAGATCCCCTTAGCGGGAGGGCCGGCAATGAGCAGTTCTTC
CASSQDPLSGRAGNEQFF
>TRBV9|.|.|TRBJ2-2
TGTGCCAGCAGCGTAGAATACACGCCTAGAGGGGAGCTGTTTTTT
CASSVEYTPRGELFF
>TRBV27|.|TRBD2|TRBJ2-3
TGTGCCAGCAGTCCCCCCGGACTAGCGGGCACAGATACGCAGTATTTT
CASSPPGLAGTDTQYF
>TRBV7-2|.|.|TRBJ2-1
TGTGCCAGCAGCCAATTGGACGGCCGGGAGCAGTTCTTC
CASSQLDGREQFF
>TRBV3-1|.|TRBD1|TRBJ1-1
TGTGCCAGCAGCGTCGGGACAGGCACTGAAGCTTTCTTT
CASSVGTGTEAFF
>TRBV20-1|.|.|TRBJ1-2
TGCAGTGCCAGGGACAACCAAAACTATGGCTACACCTTC
CSARDNQNYGYTF
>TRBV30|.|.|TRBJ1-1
TGTGCCTGGAGTGTACTTCGGGGAAACACTGAAGCTTTCTTT
CAWSVLRGNTEAFF
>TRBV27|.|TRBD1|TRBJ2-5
TGTGCCAGCAGTCAACCGGGACAGCCCCAAGAGACCCAGTACTTC
CASSQPGQPQETQYF
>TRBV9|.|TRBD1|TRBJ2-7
TGTGCCAGCAGCGTCGACAGGGGAATCCACGAGCAGTACTTC
CASSVDRGIHEQYF
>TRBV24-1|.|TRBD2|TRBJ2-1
TGTGCCACCAGTCCGGGGGGAGGGCCTCCCTCCTACAATGAGCAGTTCTTC
CATSPGGGPPSYNEQFF
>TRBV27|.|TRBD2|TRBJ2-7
TGTGCCAGCAGTGCAAGCGGGGGGAGTGCCTACGAGCAGTACTTC
CASSASGGSAYEQYF
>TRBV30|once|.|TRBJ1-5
TGTGCCTGGAGTACCGTCGGTAGCAATCAGCCCCAGCATTTT
CAWSTVGSNQPQHF
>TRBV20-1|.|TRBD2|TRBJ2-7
TGCAGTGCTAGAGGGAGGAGGTGGGAGGGATACGAGCAGTACTTC
CSARGRRWEGYEQYF
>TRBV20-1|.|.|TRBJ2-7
TGCAGTGCTAGAACAACTAGGAGCTCCTACGAGCAGTACTTC
CSARTTRSSYEQYF
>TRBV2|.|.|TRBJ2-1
TGTGCCAGCCCACGATGGGGGAGTAATGAGCAGTTCTTC
CASPRWGSNEQFF
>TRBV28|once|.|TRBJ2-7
TGTGCCAGCAGCCCCATGCGAGGGTTCGACGAGCAGTACTTC
CASSPMRGFDEQYF
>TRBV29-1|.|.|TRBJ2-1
TGCAGCGTTGATAGGTCGGGAGTCTCGGGCAATGAGCAGTTCTTC
CSVDRSGVSGNEQFF
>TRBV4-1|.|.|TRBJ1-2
TGCGCCAGCAGCCAACCAGGGCCTAACTATGGCTACACCTTC
CASSQPGPNYGYTF
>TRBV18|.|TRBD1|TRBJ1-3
TGTGCCAGCTCCGGGCCGGGACAGGGACCTCGATATTTT
CASSGPGQGPRYF
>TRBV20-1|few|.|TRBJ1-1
TGCAGTGCTACCGAGAACACTGAAGCTTTCTTT
CSATENTEAFF
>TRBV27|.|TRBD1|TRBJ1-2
TGTGCCAGCAGTTTATTGGGGACAGGGGAGAATGGCTACACCTTC
CASSLLGTGENGYTF
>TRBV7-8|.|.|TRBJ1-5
TGTGCCAGCAGTCAAGACACTAGCAATCAGCCCCAGCATTTT
CASSQDTSNQPQHF
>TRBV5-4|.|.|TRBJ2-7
TGTGCCAGCAGCTTGGCCTTCACCACCTACGAGCAGTACTTC
CASSLAFTTYEQYF
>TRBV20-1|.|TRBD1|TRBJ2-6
TGCAGTGCTCCGACAGGGCGAAGCTCTGGGGCCAACGTCCTGACTTTC
CSAPTGRSSGANVLTF
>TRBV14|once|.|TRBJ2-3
TGTGCCAGCAGCCAAGATCCTCTCCCCGCTAGGGATACGCAGTATTTT
CASSQDPLPARDTQYF
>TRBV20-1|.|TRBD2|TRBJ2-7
TGCAGTGCTAGAGTACTAGCGGGAGTGGTGTACGAGCAGTACTTC
CSARVLAGVVYEQYF
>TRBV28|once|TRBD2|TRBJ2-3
TGTGCCAGCAGTTTAGTGGGACTAGAGGAGTATTTT
CASSLVGLEEYF
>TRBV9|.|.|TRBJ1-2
TGTGCCAGCAGCGCACAGGGTTGGGGCTACACCTTC
CASSAQGWGYTF
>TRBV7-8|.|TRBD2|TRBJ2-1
TGCGCCAGCAGCGATGGACTAGCGAGGAATGAGCAGTTCTTC
CASSDGLARNEQFF
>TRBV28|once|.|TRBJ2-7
TGTGCCAGCAGCTCAAACCGGGCGCAAGGCTACGAGCAGTACTTC
CASSSNRAQGYEQYF
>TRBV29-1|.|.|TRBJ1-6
TGCAGCGTGGGGATTGGGCAAGGATCACCCCTCCACTTT
CSVGIGQGSPLHF
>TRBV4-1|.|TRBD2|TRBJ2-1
TGCGCCAGCAGCACCACCGGGACTAGCGGGTTCGATGAGCAGTTCTTC
CASSTTGTSGFDEQFF
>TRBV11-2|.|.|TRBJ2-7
TGTGCCAGCAGCTTAGTTTCTGGAGACTACGAGCAGTACTTC
CASSLVSGDYEQYF
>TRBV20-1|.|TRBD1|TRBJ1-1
TGCAGTGCCCGACAGGGGATGAACACTGAAGCTTTCTTT
CSARQGMNTEAFF
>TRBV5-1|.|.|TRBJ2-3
TGCGCCAGCAGTCCGATGCCCACAGATACGCAGTATTTT
CASSPMPTDTQYF
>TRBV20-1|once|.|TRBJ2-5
TGCAGTGCTAGTGGCCGGGACCCCGTGACCCAGTACTTC
CSASGRDPVTQYF
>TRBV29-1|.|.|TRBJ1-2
TGCAGCGTTGAAGATCTCGCAGGGGTTTATGGCTACACCTTC
CSVEDLAGVYGYTF
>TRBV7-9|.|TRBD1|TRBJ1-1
TGTGCCAGCACGGGACAGGGGTCGGCTGAAGCTTTCTTT
CASTGQGSAEAFF
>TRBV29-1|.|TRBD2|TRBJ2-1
TGCAGCGTAGAGTCCCGGGAGGGCCTTAATGAGCAGTTCTTC
CSVESREGLNEQFF
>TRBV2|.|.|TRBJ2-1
TGTGCCAGCAGTGGTAAGGTCTTAGTCAATGAGCAGTTCTTC
CASSGKVLVNEQFF
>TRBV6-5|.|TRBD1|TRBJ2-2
TGTGCCAGCAGTCAGGACAGGGGGCCAACCGGGGAGCTGTTTTTT
CASSQDRGPTGELFF